This T cell receptor beta chain came from a study of blood T cells in healthy people across ages (dated by TCRdb to between 2015 and 2016). With respect to the entire study: In model experiments, template switching captured about one uniquely barcoded TCR beta cDNA molecule for every two T cells. To track age-related changes in TCR beta repertoire diversity, the study relied on deep sequencing normalized with unique cDNA molecular identifiers. The donors were split into four age groups: young (average roughly 15 years), middle-aged (39), aged (approximately 60) and long-lived (under 85). To avoid experimental bias, donors of different ages were randomly spread across the sequencing lanes. Using the same blood draw, the study looked at two additional independent replicas of 1 million unique cDNA reads for two donors, one aged 18 to 29 and the other aged 80 or older.

On this clonotype itself: Its antigen is unknown. There are no base qualities to consult, and no much larger clone falls within one base.

To prepare the library, 5' RACE was applied. Data came from an Illumina HiSeq 2500. A second PCR of about 6 to 11 cycles was run with a J-beta primer mix and a sample-barcoded 5' primer. Each TCR beta cDNA molecule received a unique molecular identifier from a template-switch 5' adaptor carrying 12 random nucleotides. At least 3 million CDR3-containing paired-end reads were obtained from each sample. First-strand cDNA was synthesized from all RNA with the Mint cDNA synthesis kit, primed by a TRBC-specific oligonucleotide. After uracil-DNA glycosylase treatment, a first 18-cycle PCR used universal primers M1SS and BC2_uni_R on all cDNA. The paper's data handling went like this. Normalization of each sample was performed by random selection of 1 million high-quality reads, each carrying a distinct molecular identifier. Reads sharing molecular identifiers were discarded rather than binned into consensus sequences. MiTCR, with a Q25 quality threshold and the strictest error-elimination algorithm, was used for CDR3 identification, clonotype clustering and error correction. A nonparametric unseen species model with Euler transformation was used to estimate lower-bound total TCR beta diversity. The public reads were reprocessed in TCRdb via fastp at Q25 and MiXCR, keeping in-frame beta chains. Entries are consolidated by CDR3 protein sequence, retaining the most common genes and DNA. TCRdb's processing, not the authors' own work, is the source of the V and J calls. In all, the sample holds about 620,000 distinct CDR3 sequences, and approximately 52% of those were seen once. The ten largest clones add up to around an eighth of the sample.

Results and caveats for the whole study, not just this receptor: The CMV infection status of donors was not known, potentially confounding age-related changes in expanded clonotypes. Compared with the aged group, more naive CD4+ T cells, fewer expanded clones and increased TCR diversity were shown by the long-lived group, suggesting age selection. Estimates of total diversity based on one million sequenced T cells were considered lower bounds and underestimates. A strong correlation was found between observed TCR beta diversity and the percentage of naive T cells measured by flow cytometry. Bulk unsorted PBMC profiling prevented conclusive comparison of naive and antigen-experienced compartments. As age increased, observed TCR beta diversity per million T cells dropped in a roughly linear way, and a significant reduction was already evident by age about 36.

The CDR3 runs 15 amino acids, cysteine and phenylalanine included. Only the CDR3 portion is preserved as DNA: 45 bases, with reading frame beginning at the first base. V has 7 bases trimmed and J has 2 bases trimmed; junction bases matching no gene number 10. Donors were 39 systemically healthy Caucasian individuals from Russia aged roughly 6 to 95 years. Each donor gave around 9.5 milliliters of peripheral blood, collected into EDTA-treated Vacutainer tubes. Ficoll-Paque density-gradient centrifugation was used to isolate PBMCs, with at least 6.5 million obtained per sample. Total RNA, at least 6 micrograms per sample, was extracted from PBMCs with Trizol reagent. Naive CD45RAhigh/CD27high T cell percentages were measured by flow cytometry on a PBMC aliquot from every donor.

The sequence joins TRBV12-3 or TRBV12-4 to TRBJ2-5; TRBD1 agrees with 7 junctional bases. Sequenced material: blood. This sequence originates from a woman older than 75 in good health. The encoded CDR3 is CASTLGWTGQETQYF. The DNA sequence follows: TGTGCCAGCACCCTCGGATGGACAGGACAAGAGACCCAGTACTTC.